The entry below gives a single T cell receptor beta chain sequence along with its context. These data originate in a study of blood T cell repertoires in COVID-19. Trimming removed 4 bases from V and 1 base from J, with 9 bases in between. The CDR3 is 13 residues long. CDR1 and CDR2 from the germline V gene are SGHRS and YFSETQ. Clones were read by immunoSEQ multiplex PCR, and TCRdb kept only the in-frame ones, dropping some. This sample carries under 95,000 clones, 79% of them seen once, and the ten largest clones take roughly 10%. The sequencing sample was made of peripheral blood. This sequence originates from a man between 65 and 85 years old with acute or convalescent COVID-19. The chain couples TRBV5-1 to TRBJ2-7, with D tentatively TRBD2 (5 bases). CDR3: CASSRRDSYEQYF. The CDR3 DNA follows: TGCGCCAGCAGCCGACGGGATTCCTACGAGCAGTACTTC.